This TCR beta chain appears in the sequencing data of a study of T cell responses to AZD1222 COVID-19 vaccine. Assay used: immunoSEQ multiplex PCR; TCRdb lists only in-frame clones, some missing. The table records around 150,000 clones, 80% to 95% of them present only once. The CDR3 loop spans 17 amino acids. V gave up 5 bases and J gave up 5 bases, with 24 bases separating them. Germline V lookup: CDR1 SGHVS, CDR2 FQNEAQ. The specimen was peripheral blood, collected 28 days after the second AZD1222 dose. V and J are TRBV7-8 and TRBJ2-5, with TRBD2 as a possible D gene (5 bases). The TCR was taken from an adult who received the AZD1222 COVID-19 vaccine. CDR3 region: CASSPSGMGWGVETQYF. CDR3 in DNA: TGTGCCAGCAGCCCGAGTGGGATGGGGTGGGGAGTGGAGACCCAGTACTTC.